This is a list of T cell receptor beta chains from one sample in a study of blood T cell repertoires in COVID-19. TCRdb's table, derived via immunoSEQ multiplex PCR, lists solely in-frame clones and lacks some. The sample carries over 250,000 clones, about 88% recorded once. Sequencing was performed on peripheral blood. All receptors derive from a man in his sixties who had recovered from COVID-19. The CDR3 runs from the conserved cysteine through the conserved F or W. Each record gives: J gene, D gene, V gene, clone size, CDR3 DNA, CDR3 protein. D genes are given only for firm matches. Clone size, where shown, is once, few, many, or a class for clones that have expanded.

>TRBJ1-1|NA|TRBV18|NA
TGTGCCAGCTCACAGAGACAGGTGAACACTGAAGCTTTCTTT
CASSQRQVNTEAFF
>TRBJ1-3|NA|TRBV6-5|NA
TGTGCCAGCAGTTACTCGCTGTCAGGCGGAAACACCATATATTTT
CASSYSLSGGNTIYF
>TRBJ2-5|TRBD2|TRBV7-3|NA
TGTGCCAGCAGCCGATTTCCCGGACTAGCGGGGGGAGAAGAGACCCAGTACTTC
CASSRFPGLAGGEETQYF
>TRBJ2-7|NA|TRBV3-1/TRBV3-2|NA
TGTGCCAGCAGCGTCCGGCAGGTGCAGTACTTC
CASSVRQVQYF
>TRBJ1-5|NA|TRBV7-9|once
TGTGCCAGCAGCTCCGAGTCGGGGGGACTTAGCAATCAGCCCCAGCATTTT
CASSSESGGLSNQPQHF
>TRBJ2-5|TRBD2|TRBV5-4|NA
TGTGCCAGCAGCACCGGGGGGGCCGGGGAGACCCAGTACTTC
CASSTGGAGETQYF
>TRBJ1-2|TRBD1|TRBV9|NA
TGTGCCAGCAGCGAAGGGACAGGCTATGGCTACACCTTC
CASSEGTGYGYTF
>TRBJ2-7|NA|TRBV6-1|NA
TGTGCCAGCAGTGAAGCGGGGAGTAAATATTCCTACGAGCAGTACTTC
CASSEAGSKYSYEQYF
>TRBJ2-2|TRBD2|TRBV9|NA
TGTGCCAGCAGCGTAGTGGGAGGGGAGACCGGGGAGCTGTTTTTT
CASSVVGGETGELFF
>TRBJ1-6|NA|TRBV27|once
TGTGCCAGCAGGAACCAGTTCTATAATTCACCCCTCCACTTT
CASRNQFYNSPLHF
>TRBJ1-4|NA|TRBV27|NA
TGTGCCAGCAGCTTTAGCCGCGGGGGCACAACTAATGAAAAACTGTTTTTT
CASSFSRGGTTNEKLFF
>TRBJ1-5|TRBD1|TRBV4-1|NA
TGCGCCAGCAGTCATGGGGACAGAGGCAATCAGCCCCAGCATTTT
CASSHGDRGNQPQHF
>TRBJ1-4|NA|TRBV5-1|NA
TGCGCCAGCAGCTTCTTCGACAGGTCCGCAACTAATGAAAAACTGTTTTTT
CASSFFDRSATNEKLFF
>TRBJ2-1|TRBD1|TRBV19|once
TGTGCCAGTAGTAGATCGACAGGGTCCTACAATGAGCAGTTCTTC
CASSRSTGSYNEQFF
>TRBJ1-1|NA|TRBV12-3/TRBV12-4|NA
TGTGCCAGCAGTCGGGAGGAAAACACTGAAGCTTTCTTT
CASSREENTEAFF
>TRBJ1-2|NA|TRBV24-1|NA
TGTGCCACCTCGGAGAGGGGAGGGAATGTCTATGGCTACACCTTC
CATSERGGNVYGYTF
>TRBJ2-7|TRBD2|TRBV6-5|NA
TGTGCCAGCAGTTACCCCCATAGCGGGGGGCCCTACGAGCAGTACTTC
CASSYPHSGGPYEQYF
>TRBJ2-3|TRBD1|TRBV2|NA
TGTGCCGGATCCGGGACAGGGAGCACAGATACGCAGTATTTT
CAGSGTGSTDTQYF
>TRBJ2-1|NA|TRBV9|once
TGTGCCAGCAGCTTGTCGGGGAGCTCCTACAATGAGCAGTTCTTC
CASSLSGSSYNEQFF
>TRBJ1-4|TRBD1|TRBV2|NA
TGTGCCAGCAGTGAACAGGGGGCGGGTGAAAAACTGTTTTTT
CASSEQGAGEKLFF
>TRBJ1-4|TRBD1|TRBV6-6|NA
TGTGCCAGCAGTTACTCTACAGGGGGGGAAAAACTGTTTTTT
CASSYSTGGEKLFF
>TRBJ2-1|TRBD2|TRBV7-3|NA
TGTGCCAGCAGCTTCCAGCGGGGGGACTACAATGAGCAGTTCTTC
CASSFQRGDYNEQFF
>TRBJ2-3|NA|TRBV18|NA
TGTGCCAGCTCACCCAGGGGGGCAGATACGCAGTATTTT
CASSPRGADTQYF
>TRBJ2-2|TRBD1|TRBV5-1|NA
TGCGCCAGCAGCTACGACGGGTTTACGGCAGGGGGCTCGTCCGGGGAGCTGTTTTTT
CASSYDGFTAGGSSGELFF
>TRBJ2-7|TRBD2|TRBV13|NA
TGTGCCAGCAGCTTAGGTGGGACTAGGGCGTCCCACGAGCAGTACTTC
CASSLGGTRASHEQYF
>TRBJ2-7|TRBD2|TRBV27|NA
TGTGCCAGCAGTGGGGGAGGGTCCTACGAGCAGTACTTC
CASSGGGSYEQYF
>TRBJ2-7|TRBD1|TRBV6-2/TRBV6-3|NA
TGTGCCAGCGGCCGGGACAGGGGGCGCGAGCAGTACTTC
CASGRDRGREQYF
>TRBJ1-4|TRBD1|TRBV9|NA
TGTGCCAGCAGCGCAGATCAGGGGGCGTATGTTGGAAAACTGTTTTTT
CASSADQGAYVGKLFF
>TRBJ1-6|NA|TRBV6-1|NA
TGTGCCAGCAGTGAACAGGCGGGGGGTTCACCCCTCCACTTT
CASSEQAGGSPLHF
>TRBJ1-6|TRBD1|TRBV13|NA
TGTGCCAGCAGCTTAGGGCAGGGGGTTTATAATTCACCCCTCCACTTT
CASSLGQGVYNSPLHF
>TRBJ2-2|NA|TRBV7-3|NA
TGTGCCAGCAGCTCAGGCGGACAATTGAACACCGGGGAGCTGTTTTTT
CASSSGGQLNTGELFF
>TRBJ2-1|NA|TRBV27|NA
TGTGCCAGCAGTGGATACTCACAGGATCTTTACAATGAGCAGTTCTTC
CASSGYSQDLYNEQFF
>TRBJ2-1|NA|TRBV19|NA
TGTGCCAGTAGTATTTCCTCCCACAATGAGCAGTTCTTC
CASSISSHNEQFF